The 27 T cell receptor beta chains presented below share a single source sample, sequenced in a study of Graves' ophthalmopathy and Graves' hyperthyroidism. The authors amplified TCR beta CDR3 regions from RNA transcripts. HTBI-primed first-round RT-PCR preceded second-round multiplex PCR. TCRdb re-called the multiplex PCR reads with MiXCR, one entry per CDR3 protein. The table has approximately 700,000 distinct CDR3 sequences, more than 40% seen once. The specimen was peripheral blood. These receptors all stem from an adult man with Graves' ophthalmopathy.

This clonotype was counted ten times or more. V is TRBV24-1 and J is TRBJ2-6; perhaps TRBD2 as D (6 bases). Per the germline V gene, CDR1 is KGHDR and CDR2 is SFDVKD. This CDR3 is built from 14 residues. The CDR3 here is CAYRRDSGANVLTF. As DNA, the CDR3 is TGTGCGTACCGGCGGGACTCTGGGGCCAACGTCCTGACTTTC.

This clonotype occurred many times. A junction boundary mismatches the germline segment, possibly from a read error. CDR3 in amino acids: CSSRGGSTNEKLFF. The CDR3, as DNA: TGCAGTTCTAGGGGGGGCTCAACTAATGAAAAACTGTTTTTT. This chain links TRBV20-1 with TRBJ1-4; D possibly corresponds to TRBD1 (6 bases). Germline V gene data show CDR1 as DFQATT and CDR2 as SNEGSKA (reference sequence). CDR3 length: 14 amino acids.

CDR3 nucleotide sequence: TGTGCCAGCAGTGTAATCTGGGACAGGGTCGCACCGTACTTC. Amino acid sequence: CASSVIWDRVAPYF. This chain uses TRBV12-3 or TRBV12-4 with TRBJ2-5, with 9 bases aligning to TRBD1. The CDR3 spans 14 residues. The trim removed 5 bases at V and 13 bases at J, leaving 14 bases unmatched.

This clonotype was seen ten or more times. The V call is TRBV5-1, the J call TRBJ2-5; a weak D match, TRBD2 (5 bases). The CDR3 loop spans 14 amino acids. V lost 0 bases and J 3 bases, leaving 9 bases between the germline ends. CDR1 is SGHRS and CDR2 is YFSETQ in the germline V gene. The CDR3 protein is CASSLGAVKETQYF. The CDR3 coding sequence is TGCGCCAGCAGCTTGGGAGCGGTAAAAGAGACCCAGTACTTC.

The chain combines TRBV7-9 with TRBJ2-5; D is perhaps TRBD2 (5 bases). Germline V gene lookup returns CDR1 SEHNR and CDR2 FQNEAQ (reference sequence). V dropped 9 bases and J dropped 2 bases, with 22 bases sitting between them. The CDR3 extends over 16 amino acids. Written as DNA, the CDR3 is TGTGCCAGTAGCACACTAACTAGTACTCTACAAGAGACCCAGTACTTC. This sequence encodes CASSTLTSTLQETQYF.

This clonotype has just a few counts. The chain joins TRBV10-3 to TRBJ1-1; D not resolved. Germline V lookup: CDR1 ENHRY, CDR2 SYGVKD. Trimming took off 0 bases at V and 13 bases at J, with 0 bases between the two ends. CDR3 size: 8 residues. CDR3 loop: CAISESFF. In nucleotides, the CDR3 is TGTGCCATCAGTGAGTCTTTCTTT.

The sample holds many counts of this clonotype. This chain uses TRBV10-3 with TRBJ1-1; D remains unclear. CDR1 is ENHRY and CDR2 is SYGVKD in the germline V gene. CDR3 length: 12 amino acids. Trimming left V 1 base short and J 5 bases short, with 5 bases between. In DNA form, the CDR3 reads TGTGCCATCAGTGAGTTCGAGACTGAAGCTTTCTTT. This gives the protein CAISEFETEAFF.

This clonotype was recorded a few times. The chain uses TRBV6-6 and TRBJ2-6, with 7 bases fitting TRBD1. From germline, CDR1 is MNHNY and CDR2 SVGAGI (reference sequence). The V and J ends lost 3 bases and 2 bases, in that order; junction bases with no gene match: 4. There are 16 residues in the CDR3. The CDR3 here is CASSYGRGTGANVLTF. The CDR3 nucleotides read TGTGCCAGCAGTTATGGCAGGGGGACTGGGGCCAACGTCCTGACTTTC.

Ten or more counts support this clonotype. This rearrangement joins TRBV10-3 to TRBJ2-7, with 7 bases fitting TRBD2. Germline lookup yields CDR1 ENHRY and CDR2 SYGVKD. The ends lost 4 bases at V and 5 bases at J; junction bases unmatched: 5. CDR3 length: 13 amino acids. CDR3 sequence (DNA): TGTGCCATCAGTGCTCCCCGGGGGGACGAGCAGTACTTC. Translated: CAISAPRGDEQYF.

This clonotype was recorded at least ten times. The chain carries TRBV4-3 and TRBJ1-2; D call uncertain. Germline CDR1 reads LGHNA; CDR2 reads YSLEER. This CDR3 is 15 amino acids long. V gave up 2 bases and J gave up 0 bases, with 10 bases separating them. The DNA of the CDR3 is TGCGCCAGCAGCCAATCCCCATACGCTAACTATGGCTACACCTTC. Its translation is CASSQSPYANYGYTF.

This clonotype was seen ten or more times. The chain carries TRBV9 and TRBJ1-5; perhaps TRBD1 as D (5 bases). Per germline, CDR1 SGDLS and CDR2 YYNGEE. CDR3 length: 14 residues. V lost 2 bases and J 2 bases, leaving 8 bases between the germline ends. The CDR3 reads CASSVGAGNQPQHF. Here the CDR3 DNA reads TGTGCCAGCAGCGTTGGGGCGGGCAATCAGCCCCAGCATTTT.

In its sample, this clonotype was seen many times. The rearrangement links TRBV10-3 to TRBJ2-5; TRBD2 agrees at 11 bases. V shed 3 bases and J 4 bases; nucleotides not matched to a gene: 7. Per germline, CDR1 ENHRY and CDR2 SYGVKD. There are 16 residues in the CDR3. The CDR3 sequence is CAISDGSGGARETQYF. The CDR3 DNA reads as TGTGCCATCAGTGACGGTAGCGGGGGGGCCCGAGAGACCCAGTACTTC.

On this clonotype itself: The limits of the CDR3 on the DNA are not certain, so only TCRdb's listed CDR3 is given. This chain uses TRBV20-1 with TRBJ1-6. The CDR3 numbers 16 amino acids, ends counted. Looked up from germline, CDR1 is DFQATT and CDR2 is SNEGSKA (reference sequence). The CDR3 is CSARYYFGAYNSPLHF.

The rearrangement joins TRBV2 to TRBJ2-3, with 9 bases identical to TRBD2. Germline V lookup: CDR1 SNHLY, CDR2 FYNNEI. The CDR3 extends over 14 amino acids. V lost 6 bases and J lost 0; bases outside the gene matches: 1. The CDR3 DNA reads TGTGCCAGCAGGCTAGCGGGGAGCACAGATACGCAGTATTTT. This sequence encodes CASRLAGSTDTQYF.

In this sample, this clonotype turned up many times. This rearrangement joins TRBV27 to TRBJ1-5; 9 bases map to TRBD1. The CDR3 covers 15 residues. Germline V gene lookup returns CDR1 MNHEY and CDR2 SMNVEV (reference sequence). The V segment lost 8 bases and the J segment 4 bases; nucleotides outside the gene matches: 9. The CDR3 region is CASGRPGQGNQPQHF. CDR3 in DNA: TGTGCCAGCGGTCGTCCGGGACAGGGAAATCAGCCCCAGCATTTT.

This clonotype was picked up many times. The chain carries TRBV7-6 and TRBJ1-1; D might be TRBD1 (5 bases). The germline gives CDR1 SGHVS, CDR2 FNYEAQ. There are 15 residues in the CDR3. The V gene lost 5 bases and the J gene lost 1 base, with 14 bases spanning the gap. The CDR3 loop reads CASSLRGRGNTEAFF. The CDR3 DNA is TGTGCCAGCAGCCTCAGAGGGAGGGGGAACACTGAAGCTTTCTTT.

This clonotype appeared a single time. At one of its ends the junction is not consistent with the germline gene, which may arise from a read error. This chain uses TRBV2 with TRBJ1-5; perhaps TRBD1 as D (6 bases). The V gene's germline CDR1 is SNHLY and CDR2 FYNNEI. The CDR3 runs 14 residues. The CDR3 spells CASNEQGGGQPQHF. The CDR3 nucleotides read TGTGCCAGCAATGAACAGGGAGGTGGCCAGCCCCAGCATTTT.

The V call is TRBV10-3, the J call TRBJ1-5; D call uncertain. V was trimmed by 10 bases and J by 9 bases, leaving 25 bases between them. Germline-derived CDR1 and CDR2 are ENHRY and SYGVKD. This CDR3 is 15 amino acids long. This CDR3 reads CASRIRPRSEGPQHF. The CDR3 DNA reads TGTGCCAGCAGGATTAGACCGCGGTCGGAAGGGCCCCAGCATTTT.

Notes on this clonotype: No conserved phenylalanine or tryptophan is present at the end of the CDR3, so a read error is the likely explanation. The chain links TRBV2 to TRBJ1-5; 10 nucleotides agree with TRBD1. CDR1 and CDR2 (germline): SNHLY, FYNNEI. This CDR3 is 19 amino acids long. The CDR3 DNA is TGTGTCAGCAGTGCATTTGTGGACAGGGGGTTGAATGGCAATCAGCCCCAGCATTTG. This encodes CVSSAFVDRGLNGNQPQHL.

With respect to this clonotype: At one of its ends the junction is not consistent with the germline gene, which may arise from a read error. V is TRBV10-3 and J is TRBJ2-7, with D unclear. CDR1 is ENHRY and CDR2 is SYGVKD in the germline V gene. CDR3 length: 14 residues. CDR3: CASSVHPQGGEQYF. CDR3 coding DNA: TGTGCCAGCAGTGTCCACCCCCAAGGCGGCGAGCAGTACTTC.

A word on this clonotype: A much larger clone differs by one base, so this may be a read error. The gene calls are TRBV5-1 and TRBJ1-1; possibly TRBD1 for D (5 bases). The CDR3 is 16 residues long. The V end was cut by 4 bases, the J end by 1 base, with 17 bases between. In germline, CDR1 is SGHRS, CDR2 YFSETQ. The CDR3 loop is CASSPLPGAANTEAFF. The CDR3 bases are TGCGCCAGCAGCCCGCTGCCCGGGGCGGCGAACACTGAAGCTTTCTTT.

A few counts support this clonotype. The chain carries TRBV6-2 or TRBV6-3 and TRBJ1-1; possible D gene TRBD1, 6 bases. The CDR3 runs to 14 residues. Germline lookup yields CDR1 MNHEY and CDR2 SVGEGT. Between the trimmed V and J ends, which lost 5 bases and 5 bases, there was a span of 15 bases. CDR3 in DNA: TGTGCCAGCAGTACCAGGGGTAGTTGGACTGAAGCTTTCTTT. It is translated as CASSTRGSWTEAFF.

This clonotype was seen repeatedly, ten times or more. This chain's CDR3 is CASSYTDQPQHF. The CDR3 DNA follows: TGTGCCAGCAGCTATACAGATCAGCCCCAGCATTTT. This chain connects TRBV7-9 to TRBJ1-5; D is unclear. Per germline, CDR1 SEHNR and CDR2 FQNEAQ (reference sequence). Deletions cut 4 bases from V and 5 bases from J, with 6 bases between. The CDR3 is 12 residues long.

This clonotype was seen a single time. The chain links TRBV6-2 or TRBV6-3 to TRBJ1-1; possibly TRBD1 for D (5 bases). V was shortened by 2 bases and J by 6 bases, with 16 bases between the two germline ends. Looked up from germline, CDR1 is MNHEY and CDR2 is SVGEGT. The CDR3 covers 15 residues. Here the CDR3 reads CASSYRPWWGAEAFF. DNA of the CDR3: TGTGCCAGCAGTTACCGCCCCTGGTGGGGCGCTGAAGCTTTCTTT.

This clonotype was observed at least ten times. V is TRBV4-2 and J is TRBJ2-7, with TRBD1 matching 8 bases. Germline values: CDR1 LGHNA, CDR2 YNFKEQ. The CDR3 totals 15 residues. Germline trimming cut 0 bases from V and 4 bases from J; bases unmatched to any gene: 5. CDR3 protein: CASSQEDRAAYEQYF. The CDR3 nucleotides read TGTGCCAGCAGCCAAGAGGACAGGGCGGCGTACGAGCAGTACTTC.

This clonotype appeared a single time. V and J are TRBV7-2 and TRBJ1-1, with D possibly TRBD1 on 6 matching bases. From germline, CDR1 is SGHTA and CDR2 FQGNSA. CDR3 length: 16 residues. V was shortened by 5 bases and J by 2 bases, with 18 bases between the two germline ends. CDR3 loop: CASSLRQAPSNTEAFF. DNA of the CDR3: TGTGCCAGCAGCCTCAGACAGGCTCCCTCAAACACTGAAGCTTTCTTT.

This chain links TRBV7-3 with TRBJ1-1; D remains ambiguous. Trimming took off 2 bases at V and 13 bases at J, with 14 bases between the two ends. Germline V lookup: CDR1 SGHTA, CDR2 FQGTGA. The CDR3 totals 12 residues. CDR3 sequence: CASSLGLAGGFF. The DNA for the CDR3 is TGTGCCAGCAGCTTAGGACTAGCGGGAGGTTTCTTT. Supplemented by reference TRBV7-3 and TRBJ1-1, the full variable domain reads GAGVSQTPSNKVTEKGKYVELRCDPISGHTALYWYRQSLGQGPEFLIYFQGTGAADDSGLPNDRFFAVRPEGSVSTLKIQRTERGDSAVYLCASSLGLAGGFFGQGTRLTVV.